The source of this T cell receptor beta chain is a study of cytomegalovirus exposure and HLA in healthy donors. This clone appeared a few times. What it binds is unknown. This CDR3 is built from 14 residues. With V trimmed by 10 bases and J by 6 bases, 8 bases remained unmatched. Germline CDR1 LNHDA, CDR2 SQIVND (reference sequence). Overall study results and limits: The study put 150 or so TCR beta chains on its list as cytomegalovirus-associated.

This PCR relied on a set of 60 Vbeta primers and 13 Jbeta primers. Method: immunoSEQ multiplex PCR; TCRdb's copy keeps in-frame clones and lacks some. The sample lists under 250,000 clones, more than 75% occurring once. The V gene is TRBV19, the J gene TRBJ2-2, with 10 bases matching TRBD2. Material: PBMCs. This TCR derives from a male donor in good health and CMV-seronegative. The DNA of the CDR3 is TGTGCCACCTCCTTACTAGCGGGATCCGGGGAGCTGTTTTTT. Amino acid sequence: CATSLLAGSGELFF.